This entry concerns a single TCR beta chain. This clone was counted a single time. This receptor's antigen is unknown. There are no base qualities to consult, and no much larger clone falls within one base. From the cysteine through the phenylalanine, the CDR3 covers 16 amino acids. CDR3 DNA only is kept here, 48 bases in frame from base 1. V and J are trimmed by 5 bases and 1 base, and the gene matches miss 6 bases of the junction. CDR1 and CDR2 are read off the germline V gene (reference sequence) as SEHNR and FQNEAQ. The data were taken from a study of T cell changes during pregnancy in multiple sclerosis (dated by TCRdb to about 2019). In terms of the full investigation: In women with multiple sclerosis, the researchers looked at how the T cell repertoire shifted as pregnancy progressed.

The library was prepared using the immunoSEQ multiplex PCR assay. This immuneACCESS table, as held by TCRdb, lists in-frame sequences with V and J called but not all clones. Of the missing ones, under half trace to an unresolved V gene in checked studies; the others have no known cause. The sample table shows about 100,000 clones, and 92% are seen once. The top ten constitute about 2% of the sample. The chain joins TRBV7-9 to TRBJ1-5; 9 bases in the junction line up with TRBD1. The sample here was peripheral blood, taken after pregnancy. This sequence was found in a female donor with multiple sclerosis, enrolled in a pregnancy study. The DNA reads TGTGCCAGCAGCCCCGGACAGGGGATGAGCAATCAGCCCCAGCATTTT. This gives the protein CASSPGQGMSNQPQHF.